This is a list of T cell receptor beta chains from one sample in a study of blood T cell repertoires in COVID-19. Produced via immunoSEQ multiplex PCR; TCRdb's table is partial and in-frame only. The sample records around 19,000 clones, about 90% being singletons. The specimen was peripheral blood. These receptors were collected from a man in his 70s with active COVID-19. The CDR3 runs from the conserved cysteine through the conserved F or W. The order of the fields is CDR3 protein, CDR3 DNA, clone size, J gene, D gene, V gene. A D gene is named only where the DNA matches it firmly. The size field is filled for only some rows; it gives once, few, many or a size class.

CASSSSGGSYNEQFF,TGCGCCAGCAGCTCCTCAGGAGGGTCCTACAATGAGCAGTTCTTC,once,TRBJ2-1,.,TRBV5-1
CSASPGGGNQPQHF,TGCAGTGCTAGTCCAGGGGGCGGCAATCAGCCCCAGCATTTT,once,TRBJ1-5,TRBD1,TRBV20-1
CASSLSGSGNTIYF,TGTGCCAGCAGTTTATCAGGGTCCGGAAACACCATATATTTT,.,TRBJ1-3,.,TRBV28
CASSRVSGETQYF,TGTGCCAGCAGTCGGGTCTCGGGAGAGACCCAGTACTTC,.,TRBJ2-5,.,TRBV12-3/TRBV12-4
CASSFGGHSERGELFF,TGTGCCAGCAGTTTCGGGGGTCATAGCGAACGCGGGGAGCTGTTTTTT,once,TRBJ2-2,.,TRBV28
CASSSTGTGVSGYTF,TGTGCCAGCAGTTCCACCGGGACAGGGGTGAGCGGCTACACCTTC,.,TRBJ1-2,TRBD1,TRBV6-2/TRBV6-3
CASSLGAGSADTQYF,TGTGCCAGCAGCTTAGGGGCGGGGTCTGCCGATACGCAGTATTTT,.,TRBJ2-3,.,TRBV11-2
CASSPQKITNTEAFF,TGTGCCAGCTCACCCCAGAAGATCACGAACACTGAAGCTTTCTTT,.,TRBJ1-1,.,TRBV18
CSALQGYEQFF,TGCAGTGCTCTACAGGGCTATGAGCAGTTCTTC,.,TRBJ2-1,.,TRBV20-1
CATSRDGREEQPQHF,TGTGCCACCAGCAGAGACGGGCGGGAGGAGCAGCCCCAGCATTTT,.,TRBJ1-5,.,TRBV15
CASSQDRRGGLPDTQYF,TGTGCCAGCAGCCAAGATCGGCGCGGGGGGCTACCCGATACGCAGTATTTT,once,TRBJ2-3,TRBD2,TRBV4-2
CASRSGFNLNSPLHF,TGTGCCAGCAGGTCAGGGTTCAATTTGAATTCACCCCTCCACTTT,once,TRBJ1-6,.,TRBV7-2
CASSSAVLQGTLKGYTF,TGCGCCAGCAGCTCTGCAGTCCTACAGGGGACCCTTAAGGGCTACACCTTC,once,TRBJ1-2,TRBD1,TRBV5-1
CAIRIPRWAAPPQQETQYF,TGTGCCATCAGAATTCCCAGGTGGGCTGCCCCCCCCCAACAAGAGACCCAGTACTTC,.,TRBJ2-5,.,TRBV10-3
CASSPPQGNTEAFF,TGTGCCAGCAGCCCCCCACAGGGTAACACTGAAGCTTTCTTT,.,TRBJ1-1,.,TRBV7-2
CASSTSGRLQETQYF,TGTGCCAGCAGTACTAGCGGGAGACTCCAAGAGACCCAGTACTTC,.,TRBJ2-5,TRBD2,TRBV2
CASSLTSSVAQYF,TGTGCCAGCAGCCTGACTAGCTCAGTTGCGCAGTATTTT,.,TRBJ2-3,TRBD2,TRBV28
CASSLWPTSGRKETQYF,TGTGCCAGCAGTTTATGGCCGACTAGCGGGAGGAAAGAGACCCAGTACTTC,.,TRBJ2-5,TRBD2,TRBV28
CASSYSQGLGYTF,TGTGCCAGCAGTTACTCTCAGGGGCTTGGCTACACCTTC,.,TRBJ1-2,.,TRBV6-2/TRBV6-3
CASSTPEGNEQFF,TGTGCCAGCAGCACGCCGGAGGGGAATGAGCAGTTCTTC,.,TRBJ2-1,.,TRBV5-5
CASSFLNTGELFF,TGTGCCAGCAGTTTCCTGAACACCGGGGAGCTGTTTTTT,.,TRBJ2-2,.,TRBV27
CASRTGVGEKLFF,TGTGCCAGCAGAACAGGGGTGGGGGAAAAACTGTTTTTT,.,TRBJ1-4,TRBD1,TRBV6-6
CASSGSFGTDF,TGTGCCAGCAGTGGAAGCTTTGGGACAGATTTT,.,TRBJ1-4,TRBD1,TRBV2